This TCR beta chain emerged from a study of T cells in Graves' hyperthyroidism and ophthalmopathy. Turning to the study itself: Specimen type is peripheral blood, collected at initial diagnosis prior to any treatment.

V was pared by 2 bases and J by 0 bases, with 11 bases between. The length of the CDR3 is 16 residues. Germline V CDR1 and CDR2: SGHTA, FQGTGA. Whole-study results and caveats: In simple terms, a model built on 13 V-J features told ophthalmopathy apart from stable hyperthyroidism.

TCR beta CDR3 sequences were amplified from RNA transcripts. The HTBI primer set was used in a first-round RT-PCR of the TCR CDR3. TCRdb used MiXCR to reprocess the multiplex PCR reads, holding one entry per CDR3 protein. This table has 490,000 or so distinct CDR3 sequences, 15% to 20% appearing once. This clonotype was counted at least ten times. Its target is not known. Input material: blood. The rearrangement links TRBV7-3 to TRBJ2-1; D may be TRBD2 (7 bases). The origin of this receptor is a man aged 35-49 years with Graves' ophthalmopathy. Written as DNA, the CDR3 is TGTGCCAGCAGCTTATCTGGGGGGGCCTCCTACAATGAGCAGTTCTTC. Translated: CASSLSGGASYNEQFF.